The sample holds many counts of the clone carrying this T cell receptor beta chain. The data are from a study of spatial heterogeneity in lung cancer. Background on the study: Alpha-chain detections were consistently fewer than beta-chain detections among the sequences. The average count in raw reads for each unique TCR and UMI combination exceeded 8.5 appearances.

The CDR3 covers 11 residues. Trimming cost V 7 bases and J 4 bases, with 7 bases left between them. Per the germline V gene, CDR1 is MNHNS and CDR2 is SASEGT. Sample time point: sample taken at primary tumor resection. From tumor, nontumor lung or frozen PBMC, whole RNA was taken unsorted for sequencing. TCRdb fed the 5' RACE reads into MiXCR, producing one record per CDR3 protein. The top ten hold approximately 2.9% of the sample, which has approximately 52,000 distinct CDR3 sequences, about 7% seen once. This chain joins TRBV6-1 and TRBJ2-5; D not resolved. Material: PBMCs, obtained at surgery. The receptor's source is a female donor with early-stage non-small cell lung cancer. The DNA for the CDR3 is TGTGCCAGCACACGGCGAGAGACCCAGTACTTC. Protein sequence: CASTRRETQYF.